The 19 T cell receptor beta chains reported below all come from one sample, sequenced in a study of T cell clonotyping in hematopoietic cell transplantation. Libraries were prepared by immunoSEQ multiplex PCR; TCRdb keeps only in-frame clonotypes and omits some of them. This table has roughly 9,000 clones, approximately 85% appearing once. The material sequenced was PBMCs, taken 180 days after allogeneic stem cell transplant. These receptor sequences come from a female patient aged 25-40 years who had an allogeneic stem cell transplant, so the T cells may come from the graft donor. Some clones in this sample may be carry-over from other donors' samples.

V usage is TRBV2 and J usage is TRBJ1-3; 8 positions match TRBD1. The CDR3 has 13 amino acids. V lost 5 bases and J lost 8; bases outside the gene matches: 5. Per the germline V gene, CDR1 is SNHLY and CDR2 is FYNNEI. The CDR3 DNA follows: TGTGCCAGCAGTCCACAGGGGGTAGACACCATATATTTT. Protein product: CASSPQGVDTIYF.

This clone was detected once. The genes are TRBV4-3 and TRBJ2-1, with TRBD2 matching 9 bases. Germline V gene data show CDR1 as LGHNA and CDR2 as YSLEER. The length of the CDR3 is 17 residues. Trimming removed 0 bases from V and 3 bases from J; junction bases left unmatched: 6. The CDR3 sequence is CASSQEIAGDYYNEQFF. CDR3 bases: TGCGCCAGCAGCCAAGAGATAGCGGGGGACTACTACAATGAGCAGTTCTTC.

The V and J genes are TRBV5-5 and TRBJ1-4; the D gene is possibly TRBD1 (5 bases). The CDR3 runs to 14 residues. CDR1 and CDR2 (germline): SGHKS, YYEKEE (reference sequence). Trimming took 1 base from V and 8 from J, leaving 12 bases between them. As DNA, the CDR3 is TGTGCCAGCAGCTTGAACCAGGGTGGGGAAAAACTGTTTTTT. Its translation is CASSLNQGGEKLFF.

This clone has only one observation. This chain links TRBV7-9 with TRBJ1-5; D not resolved. The ends were cut back, 0 bases at V and 7 bases at J, with 10 bases in the middle. The CDR3 contains 14 residues. Germline CDR1 is SEHNR and CDR2 is FQNEAQ (reference sequence). CDR3 DNA: TGTGCCAGCAGCTTAGCAGGGTTATTCCAGCCCCAGCATTTT. Its protein is CASSLAGLFQPQHF.

V is TRBV7-9 and J is TRBJ1-6; D is possibly TRBD1 (5 bases). This CDR3 has 14 amino acids. The V end was cut by 3 bases, the J end by 7 bases, with 10 bases between. Germline V gene lookup returns CDR1 SEHNR and CDR2 FQNEAQ (reference sequence). The CDR3 DNA reads as TGTGCCAGCAGCTTTTGGGAGGGGAATTCACCCCTCCACTTT. The encoded protein is CASSFWEGNSPLHF. Using reference TRBV7-9 and TRBJ1-6 for the parts outside the CDR3, the full variable domain is DTGVSQNPRHKITKRGQNVTFRCDPISEHNRLYWYRQTLGQGPEFLTYFQNEAQLEKSRLLSDRFSAERPKGSFSTLEIQRTEQGDSAMYLCASSFWEGNSPLHFGNGTRLTVT.

The V and J genes are TRBV7-3 and TRBJ2-1; 9 bases fit TRBD1. The CDR3 loop spans 14 amino acids. CDR1 is SGHTA, CDR2 FQGTGA, per germline. J was trimmed by 8 bases and V by 4 bases; bases with no gene match: 6. For the CDR3, the DNA is TGTGCCAGCAGCTCGGGACAGGGTCTCGATGAGCAGTTCTTC. Protein: CASSSGQGLDEQFF. Complete variable domain (other parts from reference TRBV7-3 and TRBJ2-1): GAGVSQTPSNKVTEKGKYVELRCDPISGHTALYWYRQSLGQGPEFLIYFQGTGAADDSGLPNDRFFAVRPEGSVSTLKIQRTERGDSAVYLCASSSGQGLDEQFFGPGTRLTVL.

This chain connects TRBV5-1 to TRBJ1-1, with D possibly matching TRBD1 (6 bases). V lost 5 bases to trimming and J lost 0 bases, with 11 bases between them. The CDR3 consists of 14 residues. CDR1 and CDR2 from the germline V gene are SGHRS and YFSETQ. The CDR3 DNA reads as TGCGCCAGCAGGGGAGGGGGGCTGAACACTGAAGCTTTCTTT. Amino acid sequence: CASRGGGLNTEAFF.

By its share, this clone is medium-sized. CDR3 bases: TGTGCCAGCAGCGCCCTCACCGGGGAGCTGTTTTTT. It codes for CASSALTGELFF. The chain employs TRBV27 and TRBJ2-2; D is uncertain. This CDR3 has 12 residues. The V end lost 6 bases, the J end lost 4 bases, and 6 bases lay between the germline ends. Germline CDR1 and CDR2: MNHEY and SMNVEV (reference sequence).

The V and J genes are TRBV30 and TRBJ1-2, with D perhaps TRBD1 (6 bases). Trimming took off 2 bases at V and 7 bases at J, with 8 bases between the two ends. The CDR3 length is 11 residues. Per germline, CDR1 GTSNPN and CDR2 SVGIG (reference sequence). CDR3 amino acids: CAWSTGSGYTF. The CDR3 region has the DNA TGTGCCTGGAGTACAGGGAGTGGCTACACCTTC.

The rearrangement links TRBV6-6 to TRBJ1-5; a possible D gene is TRBD1 (5 bases). The CDR3 consists of 15 residues. Germline loops: CDR1 MNHNY, CDR2 SVGAGI (reference sequence). V was cut by 1 base and J by 1 base, with 8 bases left in between. The CDR3 nucleotides read TGTGCCAGCAGTTACTGGAGGGACAGCAATCAGCCCCAGCATTTT. As protein: CASSYWRDSNQPQHF.

V is TRBV6-1 and J is TRBJ2-2; tentatively, D is TRBD1 (6 bases). There are 15 residues in the CDR3. The germline V gene has CDR1 MNHNS and CDR2 SASEGT. V was trimmed by 5 bases and J by 7 bases, leaving 17 bases between them. The CDR3, as DNA: TGTGCCAGCAGTACCCATTACAGGGCTATCGGGGAGCTGTTTTTT. Encoded protein: CASSTHYRAIGELFF.

The table lists this clone with a count of one. The chain couples TRBV9 to TRBJ1-3; D may be TRBD1 (6 bases). The CDR3 sequence is 15 residues long. Germline V gives CDR1 SGDLS, CDR2 YYNGEE. Trimming removed 3 bases from V and 1 base from J, with 11 bases in between. The CDR3 sequence: CASSAETGSGNTIYF. CDR3 coding DNA: TGTGCCAGCAGCGCAGAGACAGGTTCTGGAAACACCATATATTTT.

The CDR3 bases are TGTGCCAGCAGTGCGACTAGCGGGGGGGCCCCAGATACGCAGTATTTT. Translation gives CASSATSGGAPDTQYF. The chain uses TRBV6-4 and TRBJ2-3, with TRBD2 matching 14 bases. From germline, CDR1 is MRHNA and CDR2 SNTAGT. The V and J ends lost 4 bases and 4 bases, in that order; junction bases with no gene match: 4. This CDR3 contains 16 residues.

This chain links TRBV27 with TRBJ1-6; D uncertain. Per germline, CDR1 MNHEY and CDR2 SMNVEV (reference sequence). V dropped 6 bases and J dropped 13 bases, with 19 bases sitting between them. The CDR3 runs to 14 residues. The CDR3 is CASSTTSVLSPLHF. DNA of the CDR3: TGTGCCAGCAGCACTACAAGCGTTCTGTCGCCCCTCCACTTT.

The chain employs TRBV15 and TRBJ2-5; the D is unclear. Per the germline V gene, CDR1 is LNHNV and CDR2 is YYDKDF (reference sequence). V was cut by 0 bases and J by 5 bases, with 7 bases left in between. The CDR3 sequence is 13 residues long. CDR3 region: CATSRDFIETQYF. The CDR3, as DNA: TGTGCCACCAGCAGAGATTTCATCGAGACCCAGTACTTC.

The chain carries TRBV7-2 and TRBJ2-1; 10 bases match TRBD2. The V gene end was trimmed by 5 bases and the J gene end by 4 bases; junction bases not matched to a gene: 8. Germline values: CDR1 SGHTA, CDR2 FQGNSA. This CDR3 is built from 16 residues. The CDR3 sequence: CASSATSGDGYNEQFF. CDR3 nucleotide sequence: TGTGCCAGCAGCGCAACTAGCGGGGATGGTTACAATGAGCAGTTCTTC.

The CDR3 sequence is CASSLVGRGDEQYF. DNA of the CDR3: TGCGCCAGCAGCCTCGTAGGTCGAGGGGACGAGCAGTACTTC. This chain uses TRBV4-3 with TRBJ2-7; D may match TRBD1 or TRBD2 (5 bases each). The germline CDR1 and CDR2 sequences are LGHNA and YSLEER. This CDR3 contains 14 residues. With 4 bases removed from V and 5 bases from J, the gap between germline ends came to 15 bases.

This clone was counted a single time. The genes are TRBV11-3 and TRBJ2-7; D gene unclear. The CDR3 loop spans 15 amino acids. With 0 bases removed from V and 1 base from J, the gap between germline ends came to 10 bases. CDR1 and CDR2 from the germline V gene are SGHNT and YENEEA. As DNA, the CDR3 is TGTGCCAGCAGCTTAGAAAGGACGGTATCCTACGAGCAGTACTTC. This translates into CASSLERTVSYEQYF.

The chain joins TRBV6-6 to TRBJ1-5, with 7 bases fitting TRBD1. The trim removed 4 bases at V and 0 bases at J, leaving 3 bases unmatched. Germline values: CDR1 MNHNY, CDR2 SVGAGI (reference sequence). The CDR3 consists of 15 residues. DNA of the CDR3: TGTGCCAGCAGTTCACAGGGGTATAGCAATCAGCCCCAGCATTTT. Protein product: CASSSQGYSNQPQHF.